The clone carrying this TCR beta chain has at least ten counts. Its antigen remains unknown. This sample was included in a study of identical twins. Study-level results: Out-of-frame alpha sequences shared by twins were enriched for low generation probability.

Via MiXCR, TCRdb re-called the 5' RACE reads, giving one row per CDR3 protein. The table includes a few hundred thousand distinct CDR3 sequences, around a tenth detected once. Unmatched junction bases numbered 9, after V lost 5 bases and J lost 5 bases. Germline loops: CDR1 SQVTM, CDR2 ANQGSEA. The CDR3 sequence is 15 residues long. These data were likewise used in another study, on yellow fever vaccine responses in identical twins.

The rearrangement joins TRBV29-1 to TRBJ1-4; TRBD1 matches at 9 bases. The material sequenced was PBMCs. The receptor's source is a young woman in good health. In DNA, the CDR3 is TGCAGCGTTACCGGGACAGGGTTGGGGAATGAAAAACTGTTTTTT. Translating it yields CSVTGTGLGNEKLFF.